Listed below are T cell receptor beta chains from one sample, sequenced in a study of T cells in Graves' hyperthyroidism and ophthalmopathy. Using its own MiXCR run on the multiplex PCR reads, TCRdb lists one record per CDR3 protein. Among 750,000 to 950,000 distinct CDR3 sequences, around 39% were seen once, and the ten largest hold 8.9%. Specimen: blood. These receptors were collected from a man younger than 30 with Graves' hyperthyroidism. Each CDR3 is given with its conserved first and last residue. The order of the fields is J gene, D gene, clone size, V gene, CDR3 protein, CDR3 DNA. The D gene is left open where the match is weak. Only part of the rows carry a size: once, few, many, or a class if the clone is expanded.

TRBJ2-7 | - | many | TRBV19 | CASSSSGGEQYF | TGTGCCAGTAGTTCGTCCGGGGGCGAGCAGTACTTC
TRBJ2-3 | TRBD2 | - | TRBV6-5 | CASSARSGLAGDTQYF | TGTGCCAGCAGCGCACGATCGGGACTAGCAGGGGATACGCAGTATTTT
TRBJ2-7 | - | - | TRBV10-3 | CAISELAGASYEQYF | TGTGCCATCAGTGAGTTGGCGGGGGCCTCCTACGAGCAGTACTTC
TRBJ2-7 | - | - | TRBV7-9 | CASSPGPNEQYF | TGTGCCAGCAGTCCGGGACCCAACGAGCAGTACTTC
TRBJ1-2 | - | - | TRBV6-5 | CASSYSSYQLYGYTF | TGTGCCAGCAGTTACTCGTCGTACCAGCTTTATGGCTACACCTTC
TRBJ1-3 | TRBD1 | many | TRBV25-1 | CAGSEPGTGEGNTIYF | TGTGCCGGCAGTGAACCCGGAACAGGGGAAGGAAACACCATATATTTT
TRBJ1-1 | TRBD1 | - | TRBV28 | CASSLCIRTGYTEAFF | TGTGCCAGCAGTTTATGCATCCGGACAGGGTACACTGAAGCTTTCTTT
TRBJ1-2 | - | - | TRBV2 | CASRSGRNYGYTF | TGTGCCAGCAGGTCCGGGAGGAACTATGGCTACACCTTC
TRBJ1-4 | TRBD1 | few | TRBV7-9 | CASSFTDRAAQNEKLFF | TGTGCCAGCAGCTTTACAGACAGGGCGGCCCAAAATGAAAAACTGTTTTTT
TRBJ1-2 | - | - | TRBV7-2 | CASSLSPGVAALSDGCTF | TGTGCCAGCAGTTTATCTCCCGGGGTCGCAGCCCTATCGGATGGCTGCACCTTC
TRBJ2-5 | - | - | TRBV4-1 | CASSQELLVFSQETQYF | TGCGCCAGCAGCCAAGAGTTACTAGTCTTTAGCCAAGAGACCCAGTACTTC
TRBJ2-2 | TRBD2 | - | TRBV5-1 | CASSLDGAGSWLGTGELFF | TGCGCCAGCAGCTTGGATGGAGCGGGATCGTGGTTAGGGACCGGGGAGCTGTTTTTT
TRBJ1-3 | TRBD1 | - | TRBV13 | CASSRGGQGNTIYF | TGTGCCAGCAGCAGAGGGGGCCAGGGAAACACCATATATTTT
TRBJ1-3 | - | - | TRBV6-5 | CASSWGLGNTIYF | TGTGCCAGCAGCTGGGGGCTTGGAAACACCATATATTTT
TRBJ2-5 | TRBD2 | - | TRBV7-2 | CASSRSGSLETQYF | TGTGCCAGCAGCCGTAGCGGGAGTCTAGAGACCCAGTACTTC
TRBJ2-7 | TRBD2 | - | TRBV6-1 | CASTYGERGPSYEQYF | TGTGCCAGCACCTACGGAGAGCGGGGCCCGTCCTACGAGCAGTACTTC
TRBJ1-1 | - | - | TRBV5-4 | CASSSLSQQEAFF | TGTGCCAGCAGCTCCTTATCACAGCAAGAAGCTTTCTTT
TRBJ1-6 | - | many | TRBV14 | CASSQDQGAFSPLHF | TGTGCCAGCAGCCAAGATCAGGGAGCGTTTTCACCCCTCCACTTT
TRBJ1-2 | - | many | TRBV10-2 | CASSEIKPVHGYTF | TGCGCCAGCAGTGAAATCAAGCCCGTCCATGGCTACACCTTC
TRBJ1-1 | - | many | TRBV10-3 | CAIRGYDAEAFF | TGTGCCATCAGGGGGTATGATGCTGAAGCTTTCTTT
TRBJ1-2 | TRBD1 | - | TRBV11-2 | CASSLGAGGNYGYTF | TGTGCCAGCAGCCTGGGCGCAGGGGGGAACTATGGCTACACCTTC
TRBJ1-2 | TRBD1 | - | TRBV6-9 | CASRTGNDYGYTF | TGTGCCAGCCGGACAGGGAATGACTATGGCTACACCTTC
TRBJ1-4 | - | many | TRBV10-3 | CAISEQVGGEKLFF | TGTGCCATCAGTGAGCAGGTGGGAGGTGAAAAACTGTTTTTT
TRBJ1-2 | - | - | TRBV7-2 | CASSSAASNYGYTF | TGTGCCAGCAGCTCAGCAGCCAGCAACTATGGCTACACCTTC
TRBJ1-1 | - | - | TRBV11-2 | CASSLDGENTEAFF | TGTGCCAGCAGCTTAGATGGAGAGAACACTGAAGCTTTCTTT
TRBJ2-5 | - | many | TRBV2 | CASSTDSPRETQYF | TGTGCCAGCAGTACCGACAGCCCCCGGGAGACCCAGTACTTC
TRBJ2-3 | - | many | TRBV7-6 | CASSLEGTDTQYF | TGTGCCAGCAGCTTAGAGGGGACGGATACGCAGTATTTT
TRBJ1-1 | TRBD1 | - | TRBV5-1 | CASRQGSGQNTEAFF | TGCGCCAGCAGACAGGGGTCGGGACAGAACACTGAAGCTTTCTTT
TRBJ1-6 | - | - | TRBV10-3 | CATGPGPSNSPLHF | TGTGCCACCGGCCCGGGACCTTCGAATTCACCCCTCCACTTT
TRBJ2-7 | TRBD2 | - | TRBV7-2 | CASSWTSGTYYEQYF | TGTGCCAGCAGCTGGACTAGCGGGACTTACTACGAGCAGTACTTC
TRBJ2-7 | - | many | TRBV2 | CASRGGPYEQYF | TGTGCCAGCAGGGGGGGGCCCTACGAGCAGTACTTC
TRBJ1-1 | - | many | TRBV20-1 | CSASTDGAEAFF | TGCAGTGCTAGCACAGACGGAGCTGAAGCTTTCTTT
TRBJ1-1 | - | - | TRBV15 | CAASSDGDTHTEAFF | TGTGCCGCCAGCAGTGACGGGGACACGCACACTGAAGCTTTCTTT
TRBJ2-7 | - | few | TRBV9 | CASSDGAVVEQYF | TGTGCCAGCAGCGACGGGGCAGTCGTGGAGCAGTACTTC
TRBJ2-5 | TRBD1 | - | TRBV7-4 | CASSLAEGAKGETQYF | TGTGCCAGCAGCTTGGCCGAGGGGGCGAAGGGAGAGACCCAGTACTTC
TRBJ2-5 | TRBD1 | - | TRBV29-1 | CSVLHSRQGSMMETQYF | TGCAGCGTTCTACATTCCAGACAGGGGAGTATGATGGAGACCCAGTACTTC
TRBJ1-1 | - | many | TRBV29-1 | CSVDQDLRAAEAFF | TGCAGCGTTGACCAGGACCTTCGGGCCGCGGAAGCTTTCTTT
TRBJ2-2 | - | - | TRBV20-1 | CSARSGENTGELFF | TGCAGTGCTAGAAGCGGAGAAAACACCGGGGAGCTGTTTTTT
TRBJ2-2 | - | - | TRBV24-1 | CASKKGKGHTGELFF | TGTGCCAGCAAGAAAGGGAAGGGACATACCGGGGAGCTGTTTTTT
TRBJ1-3 | TRBD1 | - | TRBV7-2 | CASSAGTGRGNTIYF | TGCGCCAGCAGCGCGGGGACAGGTAGAGGAAACACCATATATTTT